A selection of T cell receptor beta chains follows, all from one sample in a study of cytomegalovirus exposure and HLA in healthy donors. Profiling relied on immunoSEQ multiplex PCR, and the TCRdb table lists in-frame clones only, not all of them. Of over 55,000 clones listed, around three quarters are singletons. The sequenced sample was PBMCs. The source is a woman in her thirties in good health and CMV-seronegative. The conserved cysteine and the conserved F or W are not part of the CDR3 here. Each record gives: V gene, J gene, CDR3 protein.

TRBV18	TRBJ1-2	ASSETGLDYGYT
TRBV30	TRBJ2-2	AWRGRANTGELF
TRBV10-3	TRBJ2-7	AISDPRAGAYEQY
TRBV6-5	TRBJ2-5	ASSPQVLETQY
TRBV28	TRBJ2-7	ASSHTGGRVSEQY
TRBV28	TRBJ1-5	ASQPGQGYQPQH
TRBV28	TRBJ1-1	ASRKRGGTEAF
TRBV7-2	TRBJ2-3	ASSPRDIADTQY
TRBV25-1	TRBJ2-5	ASSDRLAQAGETQY
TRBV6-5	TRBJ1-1	ASSYSRSRMNTEAF
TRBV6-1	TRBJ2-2	ASRGRGTGTGELF
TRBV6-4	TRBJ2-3	ASSLRSAGGPDTQY
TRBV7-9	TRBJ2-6	ASSLHESSGANVLT
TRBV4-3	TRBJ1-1	ASSSDRNTEAF
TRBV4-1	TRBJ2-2	ASGTQNTGELF
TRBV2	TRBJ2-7	ASTPGIVDEQY
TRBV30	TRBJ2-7	AWSRGQLSYEQY
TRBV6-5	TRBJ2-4	ASSYRGLAKNIQY
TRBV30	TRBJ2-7	AWSGGGLATYEQY
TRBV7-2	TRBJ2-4	ASSSRTSGRAPKNIQY
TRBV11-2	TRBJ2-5	ASSPAGGEREGQETQY
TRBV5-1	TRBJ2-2	ASSIAGGDTGELF
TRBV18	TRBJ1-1	ASSPRQLNTEAF
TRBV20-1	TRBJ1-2	SGTAGHGYT
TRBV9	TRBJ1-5	ASSFRGDSNQPQH
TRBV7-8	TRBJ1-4	ASSLLRRNNEKLF
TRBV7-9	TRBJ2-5	ASSLWLGQQETQY
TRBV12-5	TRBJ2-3	ASDPGDRTDTQY
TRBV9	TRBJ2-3	ASSVTSTDTQY
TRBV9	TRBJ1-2	ASNGFNGYGYT
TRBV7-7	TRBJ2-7	ASSPGTGSYEQY
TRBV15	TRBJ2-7	ATSASPGQGPSSYEQY
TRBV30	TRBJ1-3	AWSGAGNTIY
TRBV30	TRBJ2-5	AWSPLGFKETQY
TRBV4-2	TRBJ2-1	ASSQDYTTSYNEQF
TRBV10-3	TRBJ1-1	AISESWNRDTEAF
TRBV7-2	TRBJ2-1	ASSLTGEQF
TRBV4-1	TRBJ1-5	ASSHSPQPQH
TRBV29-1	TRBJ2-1	SVELAVLSSYNEQF
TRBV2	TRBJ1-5	ASSEGVGQATSNQPQH
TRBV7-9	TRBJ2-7	ASSLSAVSSYEQY
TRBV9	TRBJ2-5	ASSPRQTGTQY
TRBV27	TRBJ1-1	ASSSQDSYEAF
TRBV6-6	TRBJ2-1	ASSYVGLAYNEQF
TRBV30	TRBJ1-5	AWSVQDDQPQH
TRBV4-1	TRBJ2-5	ASSPQGFSSLAETQY